What follows are 14 T cell receptor beta chains derived from one specimen sequenced in a study of blood T cell repertoires in COVID-19. Here immunoSEQ multiplex PCR was the method, and the copy in TCRdb shows in-frame clones only, minus some. The sample shows approximately 210,000 clones, roughly 83% of them seen only once. The material sequenced was peripheral blood. All receptors come from a woman aged 70-85 years with active or convalescent COVID-19.

V and J are TRBV6-4 and TRBJ2-7; 7 bases are shared with TRBD1. The CDR3 length is 13 residues. V trimming: 6 bases; J trimming: 6 bases; junction bases outside the gene matches: 8. Germline CDR1 reads MRHNA; CDR2 reads SNTAGT. The CDR3, as DNA: TGTGCCAGCAGCCCAGACAGGGTATCCGAGCAGTACTTC. It is translated as CASSPDRVSEQYF.

The chain combines TRBV5-1 with TRBJ1-4, with TRBD1 as a possible D gene (6 bases). CDR3 length: 13 residues. V gave up 2 bases and J gave up 7 bases, with 9 bases separating them. From germline, CDR1 is SGHRS and CDR2 YFSETQ. The DNA for the CDR3 is TGCGCCAGCAGCTTTGGGGGCCCTGAAAAACTGTTTTTT. It codes for CASSFGGPEKLFF.

The chain joins TRBV4-3 to TRBJ2-3, with a weak D call TRBD2 (5 bases). Trimming cost V 0 bases and J 11 bases, with 9 bases left between them. This CDR3 comprises 12 residues. CDR1 LGHNA and CDR2 YSLEER come from the germline V gene. This CDR3 reads CASSQDRERQYF. The CDR3 DNA sequence: TGCGCCAGCAGCCAAGATCGGGAACGGCAGTATTTT.

This chain joins TRBV10-1 and TRBJ2-7; D may be TRBD1 (6 bases). The germline V and J ends were trimmed by 3 bases and 6 bases, with 15 bases remaining between them. The CDR3 is 14 amino acids. CDR1 and CDR2 from the germline V gene are WNHNN and SYGVQD (reference sequence). The CDR3 DNA follows: TGCGCCAGCAGTGACCTTACAACAGGGTTCGAGCAGTACTTC. Translating it yields CASSDLTTGFEQYF.

The gene calls are TRBV18 and TRBJ2-2; 9 bases fit TRBD2. Per germline, CDR1 KGHSH and CDR2 LQKENI. The trim removed 3 bases at V and 6 bases at J, leaving 11 bases unmatched. The CDR3 runs to 17 residues. CDR3 amino acids: CASSPFGGGAMSGELFF. The CDR3 DNA reads as TGTGCCAGCTCACCCTTCGGCGGGGGGGCCATGTCCGGGGAGCTGTTTTTT.

V gene TRBV18 combines with J gene TRBJ1-2; weak D call: TRBD1 (5 bases). The CDR3 loop spans 15 amino acids. Trimming pared 3 bases from V and 4 bases from J, leaving 15 bases between. Germline V gives CDR1 KGHSH, CDR2 LQKENI. CDR3 loop: CASSPGISGGYGYTF. DNA of the CDR3: TGTGCCAGCTCACCCGGGATCTCGGGGGGCTATGGCTACACCTTC. Full variable domain (missing parts from reference TRBV18 and TRBJ1-2): NAGVMQNPRHLVRRRGQEARLRCSPMKGHSHVYWYRQLPEEGLKFMVYLQKENIIDESGMPKERFSAEFPKEGPSILRIQQVVRGDSAAYFCASSPGISGGYGYTFGSGTRLTVV.

The chain couples TRBV7-2 to TRBJ1-2; possible D gene TRBD1, 6 bases. Trimming removed 0 bases from V and 3 bases from J, with 11 bases in between. This CDR3 has 15 residues. Germline loops: CDR1 SGHTA, CDR2 FQGNSA. The CDR3 DNA reads TGTGCCAGCAGCTTAGCTCGGGACACCTACTATGGCTACACCTTC. This gives the protein CASSLARDTYYGYTF.

The chain uses TRBV7-9 and TRBJ1-1; TRBD1 is a possible D gene (6 bases). Trimming pared 3 bases from V and 3 bases from J, leaving 8 bases between. CDR1 SEHNR and CDR2 FQNEAQ come from the germline V gene (reference sequence). The CDR3 runs 13 residues. CDR3 protein: CASSFYRDTEAFF. The CDR3 DNA follows: TGTGCCAGCAGCTTCTACAGGGACACTGAAGCTTTCTTT.

The rearrangement joins TRBV12-3 or TRBV12-4 to TRBJ1-2, with TRBD1 as a possible D gene (6 bases). V shed 5 bases and J shed 6 bases, with 10 bases lying between them. The CDR3 contains 12 residues. The CDR3 loop is CASSTGGNGYTF. In nucleotides, the CDR3 is TGTGCCAGCAGTACGGGGGGCAATGGCTACACCTTC.

The chain links TRBV6-1 to TRBJ2-5; D unclear. Trimming shortened V by 2 bases and J by 2 bases, and 6 bases separated the two germline ends. Germline V gene lookup returns CDR1 MNHNS and CDR2 SASEGT. The CDR3 spans 13 residues. CDR3 nucleotide sequence: TGTGCCAGCAGTGAACCAGTTCAAGAGACCCAGTACTTC. Translating it yields CASSEPVQETQYF.

This clone was detected once. The chain is built from TRBV21-1 and TRBJ1-1. TRBV21-1 is recorded as a pseudogene. There are 15 residues in the CDR3. The CDR3 DNA is TGTGCCAGCGACTTTGTGCGGAGCATGAACACTGAAGCTTTCTTT. It specifies CASDFVRSMNTEAFF.

This chain uses TRBV27 with TRBJ2-7; tentatively, D is TRBD2 (5 bases). This CDR3 comprises 12 residues. V shed 10 bases and J shed 1 base, with 11 bases lying between them. CDR1 MNHEY and CDR2 SMNVEV come from the germline V gene (reference sequence). CDR3 protein: CATRDRSYEQYF. The DNA for the CDR3 is TGTGCCACCCGGGATCGATCCTACGAGCAGTACTTC.

J is TRBJ1-2 and V is TRBV7-9, with 8 bases fitting TRBD1. This CDR3 is 15 amino acids long. CDR1 and CDR2 (germline): SEHNR, FQNEAQ (reference sequence). With V trimmed by 3 bases and J by 6 bases, 9 bases remained unmatched. The CDR3 DNA sequence: TGTGCCAGCAGCTTTAGCGGACAGGGATCGGATGGCTACACCTTC. This encodes CASSFSGQGSDGYTF.

This clone was counted a single time. V and J are TRBV2 and TRBJ1-2; TRBD1 matches at 7 bases. Germline V gives CDR1 SNHLY, CDR2 FYNNEI. The CDR3 is 14 residues long. The ends lost 8 bases at V and 0 bases at J; junction bases unmatched: 6. The CDR3 coding sequence is TGTGCCAGCGCGGACAGGATCTCTAACTATGGCTACACCTTC. Translating it yields CASADRISNYGYTF.